This T cell receptor (beta chain) was profiled in a study of blood T cells in healthy people across ages. This clonotype was observed a few times. Germline CDR1 reads MDHEN; CDR2 reads SYDVKM. V gave up 5 bases and J gave up 6 bases, with 6 bases separating them. The length of the CDR3 is 11 residues. A second PCR, run for roughly 7 to 12 cycles, used a sample-barcoded 5' primer plus a J-beta primer mix. TCRdb ran MiXCR on the 5' RACE reads and lists one entry per CDR3 protein. The sample gives about a million distinct CDR3 sequences, just over 50% of which show up once; about a fifth is in the top ten.

Source material: blood. This receptor was identified in a woman aged 55-69 years in good health. The rearrangement links TRBV28 to TRBJ2-3; no clear D gene. As DNA, the CDR3 is TGTGCCAGCAGTCATAGGGATACGCAGTATTTT. Translating gives CASSHRDTQYF.